This is a list of T cell receptor beta chains from one sample in a study of T cells in Graves' hyperthyroidism and ophthalmopathy. TCRdb processed the multiplex PCR reads anew with MiXCR; each CDR3 protein has one entry. The sample gives fewer than 450,000 distinct CDR3 sequences, roughly 17% of which show up once; approximately 33% is in the top ten. The sample was blood. These receptors were collected from a woman under 40 with Graves' hyperthyroidism that later progressed to Graves' ophthalmopathy. CDR3s include the opening cysteine and the closing phenylalanine or tryptophan. The D gene is left open where the match is weak. Clone size is given for some rows only: seen once, a few or many times, or a class if the clone is expanded.

J	size	V	D	CDR3	DNA
TRBJ1-2	.	TRBV25-1	.	CASSDRDPPSPYGYTF	TGTGCCAGCAGTGACAGGGACCCACCATCTCCCTATGGCTACACCTTC
TRBJ1-3	many	TRBV4-1	.	CASSQDDFHSGNTIYF	TGCGCCAGCAGCCAAGACGACTTTCACTCTGGAAACACCATATATTTT
TRBJ2-3	many	TRBV20-1	.	CSASFYGGKGTDTQYF	TGCAGTGCTAGCTTCTACGGGGGAAAGGGCACAGATACGCAGTATTTT
TRBJ1-2	many	TRBV12-3/TRBV12-4	.	CASSLLQGEGYTF	TGTGCCAGCAGTTTATTACAGGGCGAGGGCTACACCTTC
TRBJ2-2	many	TRBV10-3	.	CAISESRAGANTGELFF	TGTGCCATCAGTGAGTCGAGGGCAGGCGCGAACACCGGGGAGCTGTTTTTT
TRBJ1-1	.	TRBV28	.	CASSLIGGHTEAFF	TGTGCCAGCAGTTTAATCGGGGGGCACACTGAAGCTTTCTTT
TRBJ2-1	.	TRBV3-1	.	CASSQDRGGGFYNEQFF	TGTGCCAGCAGCCAAGATCGGGGCGGGGGCTTCTACAATGAGCAGTTCTTC
TRBJ2-3	many	TRBV10-3	TRBD2	CAIRDSGTRVDTQYF	TGTGCCATCAGAGATAGCGGGACCCGGGTAGATACGCAGTATTTT
TRBJ2-1	many	TRBV27	.	CASSLWGSSSYNEQFF	TGTGCCAGCAGTTTATGGGGTTCGAGCTCCTACAATGAGCAGTTCTTC
TRBJ1-1	many	TRBV15	.	CATSRDVGSMNTEAFF	TGTGCCACCAGCAGAGATGTGGGATCCATGAACACTGAAGCTTTCTTT
TRBJ2-1	many	TRBV28	.	CASRARGGEGYNEQFF	TGTGCCAGCCGTGCACGTGGGGGAGAGGGCTACAATGAGCAGTTCTTC
TRBJ2-4	many	TRBV27	TRBD2	CASSFWGGLKPGELAKNIQYF	TGTGCCAGCAGTTTTTGGGGGGGACTTAAACCCGGGGAACTAGCCAAAAACATTCAGTACTTC
TRBJ1-2	few	TRBV12-3/TRBV12-4	.	CASSLGTFGRADGYTF	TGTGCCAGCAGTTTAGGGACTTTCGGCAGGGCCGATGGCTACACCTTC
TRBJ2-7	many	TRBV6-1	.	CASRRGVYEQYF	TGTGCCAGCAGAAGAGGGGTCTACGAGCAGTACTTC
TRBJ1-3	many	TRBV20-1	TRBD1	CSARQGAGGNTIYF	TGCAGTGCAAGACAGGGGGCCGGTGGAAACACCATATATTTT
TRBJ2-2	many	TRBV28	.	CASSLDSGELFF	TGTGCCAGCAGTCTCGACTCCGGGGAGCTGTTTTTT
TRBJ2-1	.	TRBV11-3	TRBD2	CASSLDPSGSNEQFF	TGTGCCAGCAGCTTAGACCCAAGCGGGAGCAATGAGCAGTTCTTC
TRBJ1-2	.	TRBV28	TRBD1	CASSQGGQGARGGYTF	TGTGCCAGCAGTCAAGGAGGACAGGGGGCGCGTGGTGGCTACACCTTC
TRBJ1-5	many	TRBV19	.	CASSINSVFSGINQPQHF	TGTGCCAGTAGTATAAACTCGGTATTCTCCGGTATCAATCAGCCCCAGCATTTT
TRBJ1-5	many	TRBV2	.	CASSVGFNQPQHF	TGTGCCAGCAGTGTTGGGTTCAATCAGCCCCAGCATTTT
TRBJ1-6	once	TRBV4-1	.	CASSQGGFPGNSPLHF	TGCGCCAGCAGCCAAGGAGGGTTTCCGGGTAATTCACCCCTCCACTTT
TRBJ1-6	many	TRBV28	.	CASSAPQGYSYNSPLHF	TGTGCCAGCAGCGCTCCTCAGGGTTATTCCTATAATTCACCCCTCCACTTT
TRBJ2-7	many	TRBV11-2	.	CASSLGAKRSYEQYF	TGTGCCAGCAGCTTGGGGGCAAAACGCTCCTACGAGCAGTACTTC
TRBJ2-1	few	TRBV9	.	CASSVATGNEQFF	TGTGCCAGCAGCGTAGCTACGGGGAATGAGCAGTTCTTC
TRBJ2-1	.	TRBV4-1	.	CASSQRTDTYNEQFF	TGCGCCAGCAGCCAGAGGACAGATACCTACAATGAGCAGTTCTTC
TRBJ2-5	many	TRBV3-1	.	CASRRQRQETQYF	TGTGCCAGCAGGCGACAAAGGCAAGAGACCCAGTACTTC
TRBJ2-6	many	TRBV12-3/TRBV12-4	.	CASSLRGDSLSGANVLTF	TGTGCCAGCAGTTTAAGGGGGGACAGCCTCTCTGGGGCCAACGTCCTGACTTTC
TRBJ2-6	.	TRBV5-1	TRBD1	CASSRGQGFSGANVLTF	TGCGCCAGCAGCCGCGGACAGGGGTTCTCTGGGGCCAACGTCCTGACTTTC
TRBJ1-2	.	TRBV6-1	.	CASSATGRSYGYTF	TGTGCCAGCAGCGCTACCGGGAGGAGCTATGGCTACACCTTC
TRBJ2-5	many	TRBV11-2	.	CASTESGLEGTQYF	TGTGCCAGCACCGAGAGTGGGTTGGAAGGGACCCAGTACTTC
TRBJ1-4	many	TRBV29-1	.	CSVEDLTLATNEKLFF	TGCAGCGTTGAAGATCTAACACTTGCAACTAATGAAAAACTGTTTTTT
TRBJ1-4	many	TRBV6-1	.	CASSEARFGRAQEKLFF	TGTGCCAGCAGTGAAGCGCGATTTGGCAGGGCACAGGAAAAACTGTTTTTT
TRBJ1-6	many	TRBV9	.	CASSGEYSPLHF	TGTGCCAGCAGCGGGGAGTATTCACCCCTCCACTTT